The clone carrying this T cell receptor beta chain was observed many times. CDR3 size: 16 residues. After removal of 6 bases from V and 8 bases from J, the junction contained 13 bases not matched to a gene. TCR beta CDR3 regions were amplified from RNA transcripts. An initial round of RT-PCR targeting the TCR CDR3 relied on the HTBI primer set. TCRdb itself ran the multiplex PCR reads through MiXCR, one entry per CDR3 protein. The sample contains around 540,000 distinct CDR3 sequences, approximately 16% of which appear only once. This record comes from a study of T cells in Graves' hyperthyroidism and ophthalmopathy.

V and J are TRBV12-3 or TRBV12-4 and TRBJ2-1; 10 nucleotides align to TRBD2. The clonotype comes from a woman aged 25-40 years with Graves' ophthalmopathy. The source material was blood. The CDR3 loop reads CASRTSSGSLFDEQFF. The CDR3 DNA reads TGTGCCAGCAGGACCTCTAGCGGGAGTTTGTTCGATGAGCAGTTCTTC.